These 21 T cell receptor beta chains share one sample of origin, sequenced in a study of patients and donors after allogeneic stem cell transplantation. MiXCR was run by TCRdb on the RT-PCR reads, yielding one entry per CDR3 protein. The table lists about 40,000 distinct CDR3 sequences, roughly 30% of them singletons. The sequenced material came from blood, either unsorted or a sorted T cell fraction (not recorded which). Receptor source: a human donor who was either an allogeneic HSCT recipient or a stem cell or donor lymphocyte infusion donor (not recorded which). It is not recorded whose cells these are; they may come from a transplant donor.

V is TRBV9 and J is TRBJ1-2; 7 bases are shared with TRBD1. There are 16 residues in the CDR3. Germline V gene sequence: CDR1 SGDLS, CDR2 YYNGEE. V gave up 4 bases and J gave up 3 bases; unmatched junction bases: 12. The CDR3 region is CASSYPLEGADYGYTF. The CDR3 DNA sequence: TGTGCCAGCAGCTACCCCCTCGAGGGGGCGGACTATGGCTACACCTTC.

This clonotype was recorded a few times. This chain joins TRBV19 and TRBJ1-5, with 7 bases fitting TRBD1. J was trimmed by 5 bases and V by 7 bases; bases with no gene match: 5. The CDR3 sequence is 13 residues long. From germline, CDR1 is LNHDA and CDR2 SQIVND (reference sequence). CDR3 nucleotide sequence: TGTGCCAGTATGGGGACAGACGATCAGCCCCAGCATTTT. This sequence encodes CASMGTDDQPQHF.

This clonotype was seen only a few times. The chain combines TRBV12-3 or TRBV12-4 with TRBJ1-5, with D possibly TRBD1 on 6 matching bases. This CDR3 spans 12 amino acids. Trimming removed 7 bases at V and 7 bases at J, with 11 bases between. The CDR3 nucleotides read TGTGCCAGCACAGGGGCAGGGCAGCCCCAGCATTTT. This codes for CASTGAGQPQHF.

The chain has TRBV3-1 and TRBJ1-1, with TRBD1 matching over 9 bases. Trimming cost V 3 bases and J 5 bases; bases outside gene matches: 7. CDR1 and CDR2 from the germline V gene are LGHDT and YNNKEL (reference sequence). The CDR3 totals 15 residues. Here the CDR3 reads CASSQAGTGRTEAFF. CDR3 bases: TGTGCCAGCAGCCAGGCCGGGACAGGGAGGACTGAAGCTTTCTTT.

This clonotype was observed a few times. The chain carries TRBV10-3 and TRBJ2-7; TRBD2 matches at 12 bases. The CDR3 spans 19 residues. The germline gives CDR1 ENHRY, CDR2 SYGVKD. The ends lost 0 bases at V and 0 bases at J; junction bases unmatched: 9. CDR3 DNA sequence: TGTGCCATCAGTGAGTCGTTTGGCCTAGCGGGAGGGCCCTCCTACGAGCAGTACTTC. Translated, it gives CAISESFGLAGGPSYEQYF.

This chain links TRBV10-3 with TRBJ1-5; no firm D call. Germline V gene lookup returns CDR1 ENHRY and CDR2 SYGVKD. Between the trimmed V and J ends, which lost 5 bases and 3 bases, there was a span of 8 bases. CDR3 length: 13 amino acids. The CDR3 here is CAISYDSNQPQHF. CDR3 bases: TGTGCCATCAGTTATGACTCCAATCAGCCCCAGCATTTT.

This clonotype was seen only a few times. The V and J genes are TRBV5-1 and TRBJ2-7; D not resolved. This CDR3 spans 15 amino acids. V lost 0 bases, J lost 2 bases, and 12 bases lay in between. Per germline, CDR1 SGHRS and CDR2 YFSETQ. The DNA for the CDR3 is TGCGCCAGCAGCTTGGTGACAACTCTTCCCTACGAGCAGTACTTC. This sequence encodes CASSLVTTLPYEQYF.

In its sample, this clonotype was seen a few times. The J gene is TRBJ1-1, the V gene TRBV30, with D perhaps matching TRBD1 (5 bases). Germline V CDR1 and CDR2: GTSNPN, SVGIG (reference sequence). The CDR3 covers 15 residues. Trimming shortened V by 2 bases and J by 6 bases, and 19 bases separated the two germline ends. The CDR3: CAWSTPPAGSPEAFF. CDR3 DNA: TGTGCCTGGAGTACTCCTCCGGCAGGGAGTCCTGAAGCTTTCTTT.

This clonotype was found a few times. CDR3 bases: TGTGCCAGCAGCTTAGGGACAGGGTTGGTGGTTTTCGCTGAAGCTTTCTTT. Its translation: CASSLGTGLVVFAEAFF. The rearrangement uses TRBV5-8 and TRBJ1-1; 9 nucleotides line up with TRBD1. This CDR3 has 17 amino acids. In germline, CDR1 is SGHTS, CDR2 YDEGEE. Trimming took 2 bases from V and 6 from J; bases not matched to a gene: 14.

This clonotype appeared a few times. The chain links TRBV5-1 to TRBJ1-4, with TRBD1 matching over 8 bases. The germline gives CDR1 SGHRS, CDR2 YFSETQ. The CDR3 extends over 16 amino acids. The V gene end was trimmed by 3 bases and the J gene end by 5 bases; junction bases not matched to a gene: 9. The CDR3 loop reads CASSSHWTGKNEKLFF. CDR3 DNA: TGCGCCAGCAGCTCCCACTGGACAGGGAAGAATGAAAAACTGTTTTTT.

This clonotype was counted at least ten times. The V and J genes are TRBV6-5 and TRBJ1-2; D is unresolved. Germline assignment: CDR1 MNHEY and CDR2 SVGAGI. Trimming shortened V by 4 bases and J by 1 base, and 4 bases separated the two germline ends. CDR3 length equals 12 residues. CDR3 in DNA: TGTGCCAGCAGTTCGGTTAACTATGGCTACACCTTC. It codes for CASSSVNYGYTF.

This clonotype appeared a few times. The chain has TRBV4-3 and TRBJ2-7; D remains ambiguous. This CDR3 is built from 15 residues. Per germline, CDR1 LGHNA and CDR2 YSLEER. Trimming pared 2 bases from V and 0 bases from J, leaving 11 bases between. The DNA for the CDR3 is TGCGCCAGCAGCCAAAGGACGGAGCTCTCCTACGAGCAGTACTTC. It yields the protein CASSQRTELSYEQYF.

CDR3 DNA: TGCAGCGTTGTACTGGCACTAGCGGGCTACGAGCAGTACTTC. Translating gives CSVVLALAGYEQYF. This chain connects TRBV29-1 to TRBJ2-7; the match to TRBD2 covers 9 bases. The CDR3 is 14 residues long. V gave up 4 bases and J gave up 3 bases; unmatched junction bases: 7. In germline, CDR1 is SQVTM, CDR2 ANQGSEA.

This clonotype was counted at least ten times. V usage is TRBV6-5 and J usage is TRBJ1-2; D remains unclear. The germline CDR1 and CDR2 sequences are MNHEY and SVGAGI. There are 12 residues in the CDR3. V lost 0 bases to trimming and J lost 8 bases, with 7 bases between them. Written as DNA, the CDR3 is TGTGCCAGCAGTTACTCGTCAGAAGGCTACACCTTC. Protein product: CASSYSSEGYTF.

The rearrangement links TRBV12-3 or TRBV12-4 to TRBJ1-2, with D uncertain. This CDR3 is 13 amino acids long. With 4 bases removed from V and 4 bases from J, the gap between germline ends came to 10 bases. The CDR3 spells CASSSQSTYGYTF. In DNA, the CDR3 is TGTGCCAGCAGTTCACAGAGTACCTATGGCTACACCTTC.

This chain joins TRBV5-4 and TRBJ2-5; D unclear. Germline V gene data show CDR1 as SGHNT and CDR2 as YYREEE (reference sequence). The ends were cut back, 5 bases at V and 5 bases at J, with 13 bases in the middle. This CDR3 comprises 13 residues. The CDR3 bases are TGTGCCAGCAGATCGTTCGGAGTGGAGACCCAGTACTTC. It is translated as CASRSFGVETQYF.

V is TRBV27 and J is TRBJ1-1; 7 nucleotides line up with TRBD1. The CDR3 sequence is 13 residues long. CDR1 is MNHEY, CDR2 SMNVEV, per germline (reference sequence). CDR3 residues: CAAYRGTDTEAFF. CDR3 nucleotide sequence: TGTGCGGCTTATCGGGGGACAGACACTGAAGCTTTCTTT.

This chain uses TRBV28 with TRBJ2-7; D call uncertain. The CDR3 totals 10 residues. CDR1 is MDHEN and CDR2 is SYDVKM in the germline V gene. V was clipped by 2 bases and J by 5 bases, with 1 base between them. The CDR3 here is CASSLNEQYF. CDR3 nucleotide sequence: TGTGCCAGCAGTTTAAACGAGCAGTACTTC.

This clonotype was detected only a few times. The chain uses TRBV10-3 and TRBJ2-5, with TRBD2 matching over 9 bases. The germline V gene has CDR1 ENHRY and CDR2 SYGVKD. J gave up 1 base and V 6 bases, and 6 bases lay outside the gene matches. The CDR3 covers 15 residues. In nucleotides, the CDR3 is TGTGCCATCAGGGACCAGACTAGCGGCCAAGAGACCCAGTACTTC. Protein sequence: CAIRDQTSGQETQYF.

The rearrangement links TRBV4-3 to TRBJ2-7, with D possibly TRBD2 on 6 matching bases. The V gene lost 0 bases and the J gene lost 5 bases, with 14 bases spanning the gap. The CDR3 length is 15 residues. Per the germline V gene, CDR1 is LGHNA and CDR2 is YSLEER. CDR3 DNA: TGCGCCAGCAGCCAAGATAGGAGGGCTGGCAACGAGCAGTACTTC. Its protein product is CASSQDRRAGNEQYF.

The J gene is TRBJ1-4, the V gene TRBV4-3; the D gene is possibly TRBD1 (5 bases). This CDR3 has 14 amino acids. Germline-derived CDR1 and CDR2 are LGHNA and YSLEER. With 4 bases removed from V and 8 bases from J, the gap between germline ends came to 14 bases. This chain's CDR3 is CASSPFGGFEKLFF. The CDR3 coding sequence is TGCGCCAGCAGCCCATTTGGGGGGTTCGAAAAACTGTTTTTT.